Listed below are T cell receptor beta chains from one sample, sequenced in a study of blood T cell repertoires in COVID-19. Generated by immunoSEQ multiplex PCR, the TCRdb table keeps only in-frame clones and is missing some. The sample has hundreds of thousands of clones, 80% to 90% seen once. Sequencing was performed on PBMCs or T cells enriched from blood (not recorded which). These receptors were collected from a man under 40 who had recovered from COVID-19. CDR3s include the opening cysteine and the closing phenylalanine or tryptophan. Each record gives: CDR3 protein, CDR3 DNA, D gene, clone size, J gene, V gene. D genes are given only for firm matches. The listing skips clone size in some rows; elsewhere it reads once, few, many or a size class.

cdr3_aa: CASSQAGGQRAEQYF
cdr3_nt: TGTGCCAGCAGCCAAGCCGGGGGGCAAAGGGCCGAACAGTACTTC
d_call: -
clone_size: once
j_call: TRBJ2-7
v_call: TRBV3-1/TRBV3-2

cdr3_aa: CASSRGGQKETQYF
cdr3_nt: TGTGCCAGCAGCCGAGGGGGGCAAAAAGAGACCCAGTACTTC
d_call: -
clone_size: -
j_call: TRBJ2-5
v_call: TRBV7-8

cdr3_aa: CASSTTGYYGYTF
cdr3_nt: TGTGCCAGCAGTACGACAGGGTACTATGGCTACACCTTC
d_call: TRBD1
clone_size: -
j_call: TRBJ1-2
v_call: TRBV27

cdr3_aa: CASSVTGTSGYNEQFF
cdr3_nt: TGTGCCAGCAGCGTTACCGGGACTAGCGGTTACAATGAGCAGTTCTTC
d_call: TRBD2
clone_size: once
j_call: TRBJ2-1
v_call: TRBV11-2

cdr3_aa: CASSAGTGNTIYF
cdr3_nt: TGCGCCAGCAGTGCGGGTACTGGAAACACCATATATTTT
d_call: -
clone_size: -
j_call: TRBJ1-3
v_call: TRBV10-2

cdr3_aa: CASSLPPGLPNEKLFF
cdr3_nt: TGTGCCAGCTCCCTACCTCCGGGACTACCTAATGAAAAACTGTTTTTT
d_call: -
clone_size: -
j_call: TRBJ1-4
v_call: TRBV18

cdr3_aa: CASSQQGDTEAFF
cdr3_nt: TGCGCCAGCAGCCAACAGGGGGACACTGAAGCTTTCTTT
d_call: TRBD1
clone_size: -
j_call: TRBJ1-1
v_call: TRBV5-1

cdr3_aa: CAISESELLSGNTIYF
cdr3_nt: TGTGCCATCAGTGAGTCCGAGTTACTCTCTGGAAACACCATATATTTT
d_call: -
clone_size: -
j_call: TRBJ1-3
v_call: TRBV10-3

cdr3_aa: CASSQVWLNPSGNEQFF
cdr3_nt: TGTGCCAGCAGCCAAGTGTGGCTGAATCCCTCGGGCAATGAGCAGTTCTTC
d_call: -
clone_size: -
j_call: TRBJ2-1
v_call: TRBV14

cdr3_aa: CASSYRGPALYNEQFF
cdr3_nt: TGTGCCAGCAGCTATAGGGGTCCAGCGCTGTACAATGAGCAGTTCTTC
d_call: -
clone_size: -
j_call: TRBJ2-1
v_call: TRBV7-8

cdr3_aa: CASSQSARQGHTDTQYF
cdr3_nt: TGCGCCAGCAGCCAATCGGCTAGACAGGGGCACACAGATACGCAGTATTTT
d_call: TRBD1
clone_size: -
j_call: TRBJ2-3
v_call: TRBV4-1

cdr3_aa: CASSREGQGNSPLHF
cdr3_nt: TGTGCCAGCAGCCGTGAAGGACAGGGGAATTCACCCCTCCACTTT
d_call: TRBD1
clone_size: -
j_call: TRBJ1-6
v_call: TRBV9

cdr3_aa: CASSQDLQGHNQPQHF
cdr3_nt: TGTGCCAGCAGCCAAGATCTACAGGGCCACAATCAGCCCCAGCATTTT
d_call: -
clone_size: once
j_call: TRBJ1-5
v_call: TRBV3-1/TRBV3-2

cdr3_aa: CARSPVNRGFVSQPQHF
cdr3_nt: TGTGCCAGAAGCCCAGTTAACAGGGGTTTCGTGAGTCAGCCCCAGCATTTT
d_call: TRBD1
clone_size: -
j_call: TRBJ1-5
v_call: TRBV5-3

cdr3_aa: CASSILFGQVNEKLFF
cdr3_nt: TGTGCCAGTAGTATACTATTTGGACAGGTCAATGAAAAACTGTTTTTT
d_call: TRBD1
clone_size: -
j_call: TRBJ1-4
v_call: TRBV19

cdr3_aa: CAWSRGTYGYTF
cdr3_nt: TGTGCCTGGAGCAGGGGGACTTATGGCTACACCTTC
d_call: TRBD1
clone_size: -
j_call: TRBJ1-2
v_call: TRBV30

cdr3_aa: CASSLGADQPQHF
cdr3_nt: TGTGCCAGCAGCTTGGGCGCCGATCAGCCCCAGCATTTT
d_call: -
clone_size: -
j_call: TRBJ1-5
v_call: TRBV5-6

cdr3_aa: CASSLLTGAADTQYF
cdr3_nt: TGTGCCAGCAGCTTATTGACAGGGGCTGCAGATACGCAGTATTTT
d_call: TRBD1
clone_size: -
j_call: TRBJ2-3
v_call: TRBV7-9

cdr3_aa: CASSEGTGAYEQYF
cdr3_nt: TGTGCCAGCAGCGAGGGGACAGGGGCTTACGAGCAGTACTTC
d_call: TRBD1
clone_size: -
j_call: TRBJ2-7
v_call: TRBV9

cdr3_aa: CASSPRDYNEQFF
cdr3_nt: TGTGCCAGCAGCCCCCGCGACTACAATGAGCAGTTCTTC
d_call: -
clone_size: -
j_call: TRBJ2-1
v_call: TRBV7-2

cdr3_aa: CASSLDGTGLFGYTF
cdr3_nt: TGCGCCAGCAGCTTGGACGGGACAGGGTTATTTGGCTACACCTTC
d_call: TRBD1
clone_size: -
j_call: TRBJ1-2
v_call: TRBV5-1

cdr3_aa: CASGAITRFAYEQYF
cdr3_nt: TGTGCCAGCGGGGCGATCACCCGCTTTGCCTACGAGCAGTACTTC
d_call: -
clone_size: -
j_call: TRBJ2-7
v_call: TRBV2

cdr3_aa: CASSGLSGYEQYF
cdr3_nt: TGTGCCAGCTCGGGTCTCTCGGGGTACGAGCAGTACTTC
d_call: -
clone_size: -
j_call: TRBJ2-7
v_call: TRBV5-6

cdr3_aa: CASSLNSGGSSYTF
cdr3_nt: TGTGCCAGCAGCTTAAACTCCGGGGGAAGTAGCTACACCTTC
d_call: -
clone_size: -
j_call: TRBJ1-2
v_call: TRBV11-3

cdr3_aa: CASSLVRGAATREQYF
cdr3_nt: TGTGCCAGCAGCTTAGTTCGTGGGGCGGCTACGCGCGAGCAGTACTTC
d_call: -
clone_size: -
j_call: TRBJ2-7
v_call: TRBV11-2

cdr3_aa: CASSVMGRGNEKLFF
cdr3_nt: TGTGCCAGCAGCGTTATGGGCCGGGGTAATGAAAAACTGTTTTTT
d_call: -
clone_size: -
j_call: TRBJ1-4
v_call: TRBV9

cdr3_aa: CASSQPGTEAFF
cdr3_nt: TGTGCCAGCAGCCAACCGGGAACCGAAGCTTTCTTT
d_call: -
clone_size: -
j_call: TRBJ1-1
v_call: TRBV3-1/TRBV3-2

cdr3_aa: CAWSWEGRDYGYTF
cdr3_nt: TGTGCCTGGAGTTGGGAGGGGAGGGACTATGGCTACACCTTC
d_call: -
clone_size: -
j_call: TRBJ1-2
v_call: TRBV30

cdr3_aa: CASSLPGGSYNSPLHF
cdr3_nt: TGCGCCAGCAGCCTACCTGGGGGCAGCTATAATTCACCCCTCCACTTT
d_call: -
clone_size: -
j_call: TRBJ1-6
v_call: TRBV4-1

cdr3_aa: CASSQMIRETSGVQETQYF
cdr3_nt: TGTGCCAGCAGCCAAATGATCAGGGAAACTAGCGGGGTCCAAGAGACCCAGTACTTC
d_call: TRBD2
clone_size: few
j_call: TRBJ2-5
v_call: TRBV14

cdr3_aa: CASSLEPPGQPTDTQYF
cdr3_nt: TGCGCCAGCAGCTTGGAACCCCCGGGACAGCCCACAGATACGCAGTATTTT
d_call: TRBD1
clone_size: once
j_call: TRBJ2-3
v_call: TRBV5-1

cdr3_aa: CASSEGGQVHTGELFF
cdr3_nt: TGTGCCAGCAGTGAAGGTGGACAGGTTCACACCGGGGAGCTGTTTTTT
d_call: TRBD1
clone_size: -
j_call: TRBJ2-2
v_call: TRBV6-1

cdr3_aa: CASSVHDSSYEQYF
cdr3_nt: TGTGCCAGCAGCGTACACGACAGCTCCTACGAGCAGTACTTC
d_call: -
clone_size: few
j_call: TRBJ2-7
v_call: TRBV7-9

cdr3_aa: CASTISGREGTQYF
cdr3_nt: TGTGCCAGCACTATCTCCGGGCGGGAGGGGACCCAGTACTTC
d_call: TRBD2
clone_size: -
j_call: TRBJ2-5
v_call: TRBV7-9

cdr3_aa: CASSGTGTGLNYGYTF
cdr3_nt: TGTGCCAGCAGCGGTACCGGGACGGGACTTAACTATGGCTACACCTTC
d_call: -
clone_size: -
j_call: TRBJ1-2
v_call: TRBV2

cdr3_aa: CSASRSGAMNTEAFF
cdr3_nt: TGCAGTGCTAGTCGTTCAGGGGCGATGAACACTGAAGCTTTCTTT
d_call: -
clone_size: -
j_call: TRBJ1-1
v_call: TRBV20-1

cdr3_aa: CASSLGSLGGNGSPLHF
cdr3_nt: TGTGCCAGCAGCTTGGGGTCGTTGGGGGGGAATGGTTCACCCCTCCACTTT
d_call: -
clone_size: -
j_call: TRBJ1-6
v_call: TRBV5-4

cdr3_aa: CASSLEPTTEAFF
cdr3_nt: TGCGCCAGCAGCTTGGAGCCAACGACTGAAGCTTTCTTT
d_call: -
clone_size: -
j_call: TRBJ1-1
v_call: TRBV5-1

cdr3_aa: CASSPTDSSNQPQHF
cdr3_nt: TGTGCCAGCAGCCCTACGGACAGTAGCAATCAGCCCCAGCATTTT
d_call: -
clone_size: -
j_call: TRBJ1-5
v_call: TRBV9

cdr3_aa: CASSLDRWNTQYF
cdr3_nt: TGTGCCAGCAGCCTGGACAGGTGGAATACGCAGTATTTT
d_call: TRBD1
clone_size: -
j_call: TRBJ2-3
v_call: TRBV5-8

cdr3_aa: CASRGPVGTTYNEQFF
cdr3_nt: TGTGCCAGCAGAGGACCCGTCGGGACAACCTACAATGAGCAGTTCTTC
d_call: -
clone_size: few
j_call: TRBJ2-1
v_call: TRBV27

cdr3_aa: CASSYGPIQPQHF
cdr3_nt: TGTGCCAGCAGTTACGGGCCAATCCAGCCCCAGCATTTT
d_call: -
clone_size: -
j_call: TRBJ1-5
v_call: TRBV6-5

cdr3_aa: CASSFTPGDEETQYF
cdr3_nt: TGTGCCAGCAGCTTTACACCGGGAGATGAGGAGACCCAGTACTTC
d_call: -
clone_size: many
j_call: TRBJ2-5
v_call: TRBV7-9

cdr3_aa: CASSLGGSRRAFF
cdr3_nt: TGTGCCAGCAGCTTGGGGGGATCAAGAAGAGCTTTCTTT
d_call: -
clone_size: -
j_call: TRBJ1-1
v_call: TRBV7-9

cdr3_aa: CAISPNRQANYGYTF
cdr3_nt: TGTGCCATCAGTCCCAATAGACAAGCTAACTATGGCTACACCTTC
d_call: -
clone_size: -
j_call: TRBJ1-2
v_call: TRBV10-3

cdr3_aa: CASSPDNRQGRTGELFF
cdr3_nt: TGTGCCAGCTCACCCGACAATCGACAGGGGCGGACCGGGGAGCTGTTTTTT
d_call: TRBD1
clone_size: -
j_call: TRBJ2-2
v_call: TRBV18

cdr3_aa: CASSLGTAPGQPQHF
cdr3_nt: TGTGCCAGCAGCTTAGGGACAGCTCCTGGGCAGCCCCAGCATTTT
d_call: -
clone_size: -
j_call: TRBJ1-5
v_call: TRBV11-2

cdr3_aa: CASSLVQVAGGYTF
cdr3_nt: TGTGCCAGCAGCTTAGTACAGGTGGCAGGCGGCTACACCTTC
d_call: -
clone_size: -
j_call: TRBJ1-2
v_call: TRBV7-2

cdr3_aa: CATSRDRTSGNTIYF
cdr3_nt: TGTGCCACCAGCAGAGATCGGACTTCTGGAAACACCATATATTTT
d_call: -
clone_size: -
j_call: TRBJ1-3
v_call: TRBV15

cdr3_aa: CASSQATGANYGYTF
cdr3_nt: TGTGCCAGCAGTCAGGCGACAGGGGCTAACTATGGCTACACCTTC
d_call: TRBD1
clone_size: -
j_call: TRBJ1-2
v_call: TRBV6-5